What follows are 3 T cell receptor beta chains derived from one specimen sequenced in a study of shared clonotypes between healthy human individuals. Here immunoSEQ multiplex PCR was the method, and the copy in TCRdb shows in-frame clones only, minus some. The sample includes over a million clones, approximately 98% of them seen just once. The specimen sequenced was naive CD4+ T cells sorted from blood. Described subset: CD45RA+ positively selected. The origin of the receptors is a man aged 30 to 39 in good health.

The rearrangement uses TRBV28 and TRBJ1-4; 9 bases align to TRBD1. The CDR3 spans 19 residues. Germline-derived CDR1 and CDR2 are MDHEN and SYDVKM. The ends lost 3 bases at V and 7 bases at J; junction bases unmatched: 18. The CDR3 reads CASSFGEGQGFPRSEKLFF. The CDR3 DNA sequence: TGTGCCAGCAGTTTCGGCGAGGGACAGGGCTTTCCCAGAAGTGAAAAACTGTTTTTT.

The chain has TRBV18 and TRBJ2-5; D not resolved. Germline V lookup: CDR1 KGHSH, CDR2 LQKENI. V lost 3 bases and J lost 3, with 11 bases in between. The CDR3 is 14 residues long. CDR3 protein: CASSPQTKEETQYF. The CDR3 DNA reads TGTGCCAGCTCACCGCAGACAAAGGAAGAGACCCAGTACTTC.

This clone was picked up one time. The chain carries TRBV27 and TRBJ2-7, with D perhaps matching TRBD1 or TRBD2 (5 bases each). Germline lookup yields CDR1 MNHEY and CDR2 SMNVEV (reference sequence). Deletions cut 5 bases from V and 0 bases from J, with 14 bases between. CDR3 length: 15 amino acids. The DNA for the CDR3 is TGTGCCAGCAGTCGCTGGACGGGGACCTCCTACGAGCAGTACTTC. It translates to CASSRWTGTSYEQYF.